These 24 T cell receptor beta chains came from one sample sequenced in a study of blood T cell repertoires in COVID-19. The data were produced by immunoSEQ multiplex PCR, yet TCRdb's version contains in-frame clones alone and is incomplete. The sample has about 220,000 clones; approximately 80% are singletons. Material for sequencing was peripheral blood. The receptors originated from a man younger than 45 with active or convalescent COVID-19.

This clone was seen only once. This rearrangement joins TRBV18 to TRBJ1-4, with TRBD1 as a possible D gene (5 bases). V was trimmed by 3 bases and J by 8 bases, leaving 13 bases between them. The CDR3 loop spans 14 amino acids. Germline CDR1 and CDR2: KGHSH and LQKENI. The CDR3 DNA is TGTGCCAGCTCACCCGGGGGAAGGATGGAAAAACTGTTTTTT. It encodes CASSPGGRMEKLFF.

The CDR3 spells CAIRPSGALNTEAFF. Written as DNA, the CDR3 is TGTGCCATCAGGCCGTCAGGGGCCTTGAACACTGAAGCTTTCTTT. V is TRBV10-3 and J is TRBJ1-1; D perhaps matches TRBD1 (6 bases). The ends were cut back, 6 bases at V and 0 bases at J, with 14 bases in the middle. This CDR3 is built from 15 residues. CDR1 is ENHRY and CDR2 is SYGVKD in the germline V gene.

The gene calls are TRBV18 and TRBJ2-7; TRBD1 aligns across 8 bases. CDR1 and CDR2 (germline): KGHSH, LQKENI. The CDR3 contains 12 residues. The J segment lost 12 bases and the V segment lost 4 bases, leaving 8 bases of the junction unmatched. The CDR3 DNA is TGTGCCAGCTCACTTGACAGGGGTCTGAGGTACTTC. Amino acid sequence: CASSLDRGLRYF.

The chain is built from TRBV24-1 and TRBJ2-1, with D hard to call. CDR3 length: 13 amino acids. The germline V gene has CDR1 KGHDR and CDR2 SFDVKD. The V end was cut by 3 bases, the J end by 3 bases, with 5 bases between. The chain's CDR3 is CATSDLLYNEQFF. As DNA, the CDR3 is TGTGCCACCAGTGATCTCCTCTACAATGAGCAGTTCTTC.

The chain combines TRBV10-3 with TRBJ2-7; 10 nucleotides match TRBD1. Germline assignment: CDR1 ENHRY and CDR2 SYGVKD. Trimming at V came to 4 bases and at J to 3 bases, leaving 6 bases not matched to a gene. The CDR3 contains 15 residues. CDR3 DNA sequence: TGTGCCATCAGTGCCGACGGGACAGGGGTCTACGAGCAGTACTTC. As protein: CAISADGTGVYEQYF.

J is TRBJ2-7 and V is TRBV7-9, with D possibly matching TRBD1 (6 bases). V was clipped by 3 bases and J by 0 bases, with 18 bases between them. Germline CDR1 SEHNR, CDR2 FQNEAQ (reference sequence). The CDR3 contains 17 residues. The CDR3 sequence: CASSFTQGSAGSYEQYF. CDR3 coding DNA: TGTGCCAGCAGCTTCACGCAGGGGTCGGCGGGCTCCTACGAGCAGTACTTC.

Only one count was recorded for this clone. The gene calls are TRBV2 and TRBJ1-6; 9 bases match TRBD1. Germline lookup yields CDR1 SNHLY and CDR2 FYNNEI. The CDR3 has 15 residues. V was pared by 6 bases and J by 7 bases, with 7 bases of the junction left unmatched. DNA of the CDR3: TGTGCCAGCAGGGGGACAGGGCTAAGCAATTCACCCCTCCACTTT. Translating gives CASRGTGLSNSPLHF.

There are a few counts of this clone. The V and J genes are TRBV29-1 and TRBJ1-3, with a possible D match to TRBD1 (5 bases). V was trimmed by 4 bases and J by 4 bases, leaving 20 bases between them. CDR1 and CDR2 (germline): SQVTM, ANQGSEA. The CDR3 covers 16 residues. CDR3 DNA sequence: TGCAGCGTTGCGATTTCTGGGGGGATGTTCGGAAACACCATATATTTT. Translating gives CSVAISGGMFGNTIYF. Filled out from reference TRBV29-1 and TRBJ1-3, the complete variable domain reads SAVISQKPSRDICQRGTSLTIQCQVDSQVTMMFWYRQQPGQSLTLIATANQGSEATYESGFVIDKFPISRPNLTFSTLTVSNMSPEDSSIYLCSVAISGGMFGNTIYFGEGSWLTVV.

The rearrangement uses TRBV9 and TRBJ2-7, with 8 positions matching TRBD1. Germline lookup yields CDR1 SGDLS and CDR2 YYNGEE. This CDR3 comprises 14 residues. Trimming at V came to 4 bases and at J to 3 bases, leaving 6 bases not matched to a gene. The CDR3 coding sequence is TGTGCCAGCAGCCCAGGGGGCGGGGTCTACGAGCAGTACTTC. This gives the protein CASSPGGGVYEQYF.

In its sample, this clone was seen once. The chain recombines TRBV28 with TRBJ2-7; D is undetermined. The CDR3 runs 14 residues. Trimming cost V 2 bases and J 6 bases, with 14 bases left between them. The V gene's germline CDR1 is MDHEN and CDR2 SYDVKM. CDR3 sequence (DNA): TGTGCCAGCAGTTTAGACCTTAGAAGAGGCGAGCAGTACTTC. Translation gives CASSLDLRRGEQYF.

This clone was seen only a few times. The rearrangement joins TRBV10-1 to TRBJ1-1; 9 nucleotides line up with TRBD1. This CDR3 has 18 residues. Germline V gives CDR1 WNHNN, CDR2 SYGVQD (reference sequence). Unmatched junction bases numbered 15, after V lost 6 bases and J lost 1 base. CDR3 amino acids: CASRPTEPGQGPNTEAFF. The CDR3 bases are TGCGCCAGCAGACCTACCGAGCCGGGACAGGGCCCGAACACTGAAGCTTTCTTT.

The chain carries TRBV30 and TRBJ1-2, with 7 bases matching TRBD1. With 0 bases clipped from V and 5 bases from J, the junction kept 9 bases outside the gene matches. The CDR3 runs 15 residues. Per germline, CDR1 GTSNPN and CDR2 SVGIG (reference sequence). CDR3 sequence (DNA): TGTGCCTGGAGTGTTAGAGGACAGGACCTATATGGCTACACCTTC. Its translation: CAWSVRGQDLYGYTF.

The genes are TRBV14 and TRBJ2-7; the match to TRBD2 covers 7 bases. Germline V gives CDR1 SGHDN, CDR2 FVKESK. This CDR3 has 13 residues. Trimming removed 4 bases from V and 5 bases from J; junction bases left unmatched: 5. The CDR3 DNA reads TGTGCCAGCAGCCCATGGGGGGGGGACGAGCAGTACTTC. Encoded protein: CASSPWGGDEQYF.

This chain uses TRBV5-6 with TRBJ1-6; no firm D call. Germline loops: CDR1 SGHDT, CDR2 YYEEEE. V gave up 4 bases and J gave up 4 bases, with 15 bases separating them. This CDR3 comprises 16 residues. CDR3 in DNA: TGTGCCAGCAGCAGAGGGAGACTTCTTTATAATTCACCCCTCCACTTT. This translates into CASSRGRLLYNSPLHF.

The chain recombines TRBV6-5 with TRBJ1-4; D is uncertain. Looked up from germline, CDR1 is MNHEY and CDR2 is SVGAGI. This CDR3 comprises 13 residues. Trimming left V 2 bases short and J 8 bases short, with 9 bases between. Here the CDR3 DNA reads TGTGCCAGCAGTTACGGGAGTGGAGAAAAACTGTTTTTT. It is translated as CASSYGSGEKLFF.

Notes on this clone: This sample also contains other DNA sequences that code for the same CDR3. Here the CDR3 DNA reads TGTGCCACCAGTCCGGGGGGTGTAGGTCAGCCCCAGCATTTT. This sequence encodes CATSPGGVGQPQHF. The genes are TRBV24-1 and TRBJ1-5; weak D call: TRBD1 (5 bases). Germline loops: CDR1 KGHDR, CDR2 SFDVKD. The CDR3 is made up of 14 amino acids. V lost 6 bases to trimming and J lost 6 bases, with 14 bases between them.

V usage is TRBV6-4 and J usage is TRBJ2-2; D call uncertain. Germline CDR1 MRHNA, CDR2 SNTAGT. The V gene lost 3 bases and the J gene lost 0 bases, with 8 bases spanning the gap. The CDR3 runs 15 residues. This CDR3 reads CASSEEFANTGELFF. CDR3 nucleotides: TGTGCCAGCAGTGAAGAGTTCGCGAACACCGGGGAGCTGTTTTTT.

This clone was counted once. The chain employs TRBV6-2 or TRBV6-3 and TRBJ1-5; D is unresolved. The germline gives CDR1 MNHEY, CDR2 SVGEGT. The germline V and J ends were trimmed by 1 base and 2 bases, with 9 bases remaining between them. There are 15 residues in the CDR3. CDR3 in amino acids: CASSYYNRGNQPQHF. CDR3 DNA: TGTGCCAGCAGTTACTATAACCGGGGCAATCAGCCCCAGCATTTT.

This clone has just a few counts. The J gene is TRBJ2-5, the V gene TRBV5-5, with TRBD1 matching 10 bases. Germline CDR1 is SGHKS and CDR2 is YYEKEE (reference sequence). The CDR3 runs 14 residues. V dropped 4 bases and J dropped 4; count of bases not matched to a gene: 4. The DNA of the CDR3 is TGTGCCAGCAGCCCCGGACAGGGGGGAGAGACCCAGTACTTC. This codes for CASSPGQGGETQYF. The variable domain in full, completed from reference TRBV5-5 and TRBJ2-5, reads DAGVTQSPTHLIKTRGQQVTLRCSPISGHKSVSWYQQVLGQGPQFIFQYYEKEERGRGNFPDRFSARQFPNYSSELNVNALLLGDSALYLCASSPGQGGETQYFGPGTRLLVL.

The chain couples TRBV5-5 to TRBJ2-3; 9 positions match TRBD2. Trimming removed 5 bases from V and 3 bases from J; junction bases left unmatched: 13. Germline CDR1 SGHKS, CDR2 YYEKEE (reference sequence). The CDR3 is 17 amino acids. The CDR3 is CASRLRGLAGRTDTQYF. CDR3 sequence (DNA): TGTGCCAGCAGGCTTCGGGGACTAGCCGGCAGGACAGATACGCAGTATTTT.

The chain uses TRBV7-9 and TRBJ2-1; the D is unclear. The CDR3 has 15 residues. Trimming removed 6 bases from V and 0 bases from J, with 12 bases in between. CDR1 is SEHNR and CDR2 is FQNEAQ in the germline V gene (reference sequence). The CDR3, as DNA: TGTGCCAGCAGTACCAGCGAGGCCTCCTACAATGAGCAGTTCTTC. It encodes CASSTSEASYNEQFF.

The table lists this clone with a few counts. In nucleotides, the CDR3 is TGTGCCAGCAGTGTCGACAGGGGGCGGGACACTGAAGCTTTCTTT. As protein: CASSVDRGRDTEAFF. The rearrangement links TRBV28 to TRBJ1-1, with 10 positions matching TRBD1. The junction had 6 bases not matched to a gene; V was cut back by 5 bases and J by 3 bases. Germline V lookup: CDR1 MDHEN, CDR2 SYDVKM. The CDR3 consists of 15 residues.

This clone was seen just once. The chain joins TRBV4-1 to TRBJ2-5; TRBD1 agrees at 9 bases. CDR1 and CDR2 (germline): MGHRA, YSYEKL. The V and J ends lost 0 bases and 3 bases, in that order; junction bases with no gene match: 8. This CDR3 spans 17 amino acids. The CDR3 here is CASSQDWGTGREETQYF. In DNA, the CDR3 is TGCGCCAGCAGCCAAGATTGGGGGACAGGGCGGGAAGAGACCCAGTACTTC.

The table lists this clone with a count of one. The chain uses TRBV6-5 and TRBJ1-6; a possible D gene is TRBD1 (5 bases). Germline-derived CDR1 and CDR2 are MNHEY and SVGAGI. V was shortened by 5 bases and J by 14 bases, with 22 bases between the two germline ends. The CDR3 loop spans 15 amino acids. This CDR3 is CASSRGGTGVRTLHF. The CDR3 DNA follows: TGTGCCAGCAGTCGCGGAGGGACGGGGGTTCGGACCCTCCACTTT.